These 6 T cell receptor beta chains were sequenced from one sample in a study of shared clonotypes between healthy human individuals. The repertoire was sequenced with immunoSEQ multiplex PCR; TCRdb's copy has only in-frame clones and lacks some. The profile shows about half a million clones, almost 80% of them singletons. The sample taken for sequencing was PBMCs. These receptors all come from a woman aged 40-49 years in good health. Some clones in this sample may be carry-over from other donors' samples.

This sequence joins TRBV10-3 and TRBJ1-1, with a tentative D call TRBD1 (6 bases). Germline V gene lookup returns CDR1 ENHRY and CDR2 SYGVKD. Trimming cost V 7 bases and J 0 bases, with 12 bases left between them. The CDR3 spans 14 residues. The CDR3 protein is CAITRGPMNTEAFF. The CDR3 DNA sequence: TGTGCCATCACCAGGGGCCCCATGAACACTGAAGCTTTCTTT.

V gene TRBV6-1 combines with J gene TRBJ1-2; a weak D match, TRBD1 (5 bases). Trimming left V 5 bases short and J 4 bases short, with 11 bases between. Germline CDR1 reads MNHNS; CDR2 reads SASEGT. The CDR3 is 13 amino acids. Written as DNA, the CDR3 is TGTGCCAGCAGTTCGACAGAAACCTATGGCTACACCTTC. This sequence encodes CASSSTETYGYTF.

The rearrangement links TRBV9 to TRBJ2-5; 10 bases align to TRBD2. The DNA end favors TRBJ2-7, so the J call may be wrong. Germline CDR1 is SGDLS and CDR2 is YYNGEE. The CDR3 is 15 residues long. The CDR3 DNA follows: TGTGCCAGCAGCGTACTAGCGGGAGAAATGGGCGAGCAGTACTTC. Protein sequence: CASSVLAGEMGEQYF.

CDR3 sequence: CASSYRQGAWNGYTF. The CDR3 DNA reads TGTGCCAGCAGTTACCGACAGGGGGCGTGGAATGGCTACACCTTC. The rearrangement joins TRBV6-5 to TRBJ1-2, with TRBD1 matching 10 bases. The CDR3 runs to 15 residues. J lost 6 bases, V lost 2 bases, and 6 bases had no gene match. Germline loops: CDR1 MNHEY, CDR2 SVGAGI.

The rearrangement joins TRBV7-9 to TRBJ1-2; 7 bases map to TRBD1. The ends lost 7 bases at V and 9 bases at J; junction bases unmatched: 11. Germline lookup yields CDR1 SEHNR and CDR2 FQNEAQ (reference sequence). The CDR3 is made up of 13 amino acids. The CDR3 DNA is TGTGCCAGCACCGAAGGGGGCAAGCTCAGCTACACCTTC. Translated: CASTEGGKLSYTF. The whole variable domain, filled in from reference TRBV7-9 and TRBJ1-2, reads DTGVSQNPRHKITKRGQNVTFRCDPISEHNRLYWYRQTLGQGPEFLTYFQNEAQLEKSRLLSDRFSAERPKGSFSTLEIQRTEQGDSAMYLCASTEGGKLSYTFGSGTRLTVV.

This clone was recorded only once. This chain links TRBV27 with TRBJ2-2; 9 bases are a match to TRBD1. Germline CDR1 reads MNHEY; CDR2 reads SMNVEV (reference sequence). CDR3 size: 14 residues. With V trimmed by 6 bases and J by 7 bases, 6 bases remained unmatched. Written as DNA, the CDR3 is TGTGCCAGCAGGGCGACAGGGGGAATCGGGGAGCTGTTTTTT. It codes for CASRATGGIGELFF.